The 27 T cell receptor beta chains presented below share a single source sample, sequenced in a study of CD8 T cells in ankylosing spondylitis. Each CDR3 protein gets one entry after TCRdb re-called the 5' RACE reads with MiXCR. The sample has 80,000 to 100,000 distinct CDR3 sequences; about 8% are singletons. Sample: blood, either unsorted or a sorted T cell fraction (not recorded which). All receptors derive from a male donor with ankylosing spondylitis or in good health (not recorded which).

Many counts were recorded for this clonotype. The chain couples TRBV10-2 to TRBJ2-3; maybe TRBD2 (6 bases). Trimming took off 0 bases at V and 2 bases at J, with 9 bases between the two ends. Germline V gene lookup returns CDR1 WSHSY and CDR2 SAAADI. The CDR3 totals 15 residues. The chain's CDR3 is CASSESIAVTDTQYF. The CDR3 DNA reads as TGCGCCAGCAGTGAGTCAATAGCGGTCACAGATACGCAGTATTTT.

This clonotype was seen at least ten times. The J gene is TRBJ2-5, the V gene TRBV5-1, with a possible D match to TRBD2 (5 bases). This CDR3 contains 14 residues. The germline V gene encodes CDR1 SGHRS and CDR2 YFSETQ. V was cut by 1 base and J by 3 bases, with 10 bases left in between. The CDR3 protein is CASSLLEAEETQYF. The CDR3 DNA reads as TGCGCCAGCAGCTTGCTGGAGGCTGAAGAGACCCAGTACTTC.

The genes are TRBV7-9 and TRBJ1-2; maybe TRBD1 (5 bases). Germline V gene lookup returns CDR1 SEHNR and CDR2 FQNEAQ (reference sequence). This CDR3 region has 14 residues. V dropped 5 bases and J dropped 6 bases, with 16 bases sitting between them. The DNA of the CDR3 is TGTGCCAGCAGCCCCCAGGGCTGGAAGGATGGCTACACCTTC. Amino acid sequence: CASSPQGWKDGYTF.

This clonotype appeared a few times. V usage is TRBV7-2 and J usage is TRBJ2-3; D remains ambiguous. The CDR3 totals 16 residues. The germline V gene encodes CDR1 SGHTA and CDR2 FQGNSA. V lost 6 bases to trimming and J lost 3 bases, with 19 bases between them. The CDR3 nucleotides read TGTGCCAGCAGACAAGCCCCCCTAGGCCCAACAGATACGCAGTATTTT. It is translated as CASRQAPLGPTDTQYF.

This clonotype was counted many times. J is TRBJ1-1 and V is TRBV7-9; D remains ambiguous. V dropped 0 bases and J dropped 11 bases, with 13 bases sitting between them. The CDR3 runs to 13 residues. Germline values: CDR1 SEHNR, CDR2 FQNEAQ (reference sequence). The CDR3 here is CASSLASGFAAFF. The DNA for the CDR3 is TGTGCCAGCAGCTTAGCCTCGGGTTTTGCTGCTTTCTTT. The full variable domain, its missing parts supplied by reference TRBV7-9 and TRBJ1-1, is DTGVSQNPRHKITKRGQNVTFRCDPISEHNRLYWYRQTLGQGPEFLTYFQNEAQLEKSRLLSDRFSAERPKGSFSTLEIQRTEQGDSAMYLCASSLASGFAAFFGQGTRLTVV.

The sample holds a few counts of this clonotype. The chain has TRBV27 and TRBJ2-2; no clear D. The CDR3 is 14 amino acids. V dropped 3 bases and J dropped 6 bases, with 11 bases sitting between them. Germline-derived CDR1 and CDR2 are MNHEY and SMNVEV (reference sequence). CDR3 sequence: CASSLGSWAGELFF. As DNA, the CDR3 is TGTGCCAGCAGTTTGGGCAGTTGGGCCGGGGAGCTGTTTTTT.

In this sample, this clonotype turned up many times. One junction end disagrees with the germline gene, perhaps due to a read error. The CDR3 DNA reads as TGCAGTGCTGGAGAGGGTCGGGATACGCAGTATTTT. Residues: CSAGEGRDTQYF. The chain employs TRBV20-1 and TRBJ2-3; possibly TRBD2 for D (5 bases). Per the germline V gene, CDR1 is DFQATT and CDR2 is SNEGSKA (reference sequence). This CDR3 region has 12 residues.

In DNA, the CDR3 is TGCGCCAGCAGCTCCCGGCTAGCGGGAGTTGAGCAGTTCTTC. Translating it yields CASSSRLAGVEQFF. V and J are TRBV4-3 and TRBJ2-1; 10 nucleotides match TRBD2. The J segment lost 9 bases and the V segment lost 5 bases, leaving 7 bases of the junction unmatched. This CDR3 spans 14 amino acids. The germline V gene encodes CDR1 LGHNA and CDR2 YSLEER.

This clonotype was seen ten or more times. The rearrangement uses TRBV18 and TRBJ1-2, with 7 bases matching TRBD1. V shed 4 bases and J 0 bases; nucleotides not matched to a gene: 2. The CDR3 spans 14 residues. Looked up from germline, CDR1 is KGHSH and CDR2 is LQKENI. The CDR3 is CASSRGQTNYGYTF. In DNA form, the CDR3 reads TGTGCCAGCTCACGGGGACAGACTAACTATGGCTACACCTTC.

CDR3 bases: TGCAGTGCACCCGGGACAGTCAATGAGCAGTTCTTC. It encodes CSAPGTVNEQFF. The chain employs TRBV20-1 and TRBJ2-1; 7 bases line up with TRBD1. The CDR3 length is 12 residues. The germline gives CDR1 DFQATT, CDR2 SNEGSKA (reference sequence). Unmatched junction bases numbered 5, after V lost 6 bases and J lost 6 bases.

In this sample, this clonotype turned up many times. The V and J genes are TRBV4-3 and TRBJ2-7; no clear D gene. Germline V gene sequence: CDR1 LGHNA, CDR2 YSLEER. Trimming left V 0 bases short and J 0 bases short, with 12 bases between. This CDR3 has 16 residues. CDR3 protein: CASSQDLVHSSYEQYF. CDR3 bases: TGCGCCAGCAGCCAAGATTTGGTTCATAGCTCCTACGAGCAGTACTTC.

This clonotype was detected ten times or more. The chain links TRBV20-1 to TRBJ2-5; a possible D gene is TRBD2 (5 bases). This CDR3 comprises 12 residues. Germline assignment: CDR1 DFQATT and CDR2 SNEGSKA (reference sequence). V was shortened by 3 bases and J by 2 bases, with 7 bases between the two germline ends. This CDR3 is CSASGVQETQYF. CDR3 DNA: TGCAGTGCTAGCGGGGTTCAAGAGACCCAGTACTTC.

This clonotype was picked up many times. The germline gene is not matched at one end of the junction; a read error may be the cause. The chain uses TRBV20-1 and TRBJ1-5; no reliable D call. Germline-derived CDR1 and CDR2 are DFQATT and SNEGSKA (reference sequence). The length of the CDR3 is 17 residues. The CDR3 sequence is CCARDPRKPGANQPQHF. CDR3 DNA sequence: TGCTGTGCTAGAGATCCTCGCAAGCCGGGTGCCAATCAGCCCCAGCATTTT.

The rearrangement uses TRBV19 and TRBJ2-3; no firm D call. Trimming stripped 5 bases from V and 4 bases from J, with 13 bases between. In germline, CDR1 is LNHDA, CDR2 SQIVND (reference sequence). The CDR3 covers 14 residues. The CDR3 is CASSLQTPPDTQYF. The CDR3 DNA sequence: TGTGCCAGTAGTCTCCAGACCCCTCCAGATACGCAGTATTTT.

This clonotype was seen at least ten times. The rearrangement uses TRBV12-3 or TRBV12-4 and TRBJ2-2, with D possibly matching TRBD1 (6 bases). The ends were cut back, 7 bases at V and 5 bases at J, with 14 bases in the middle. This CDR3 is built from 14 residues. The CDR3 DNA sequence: TGTGCCAGCATCCCTTCAGGGGCGACCGGGGAGCTGTTTTTT. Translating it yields CASIPSGATGELFF.

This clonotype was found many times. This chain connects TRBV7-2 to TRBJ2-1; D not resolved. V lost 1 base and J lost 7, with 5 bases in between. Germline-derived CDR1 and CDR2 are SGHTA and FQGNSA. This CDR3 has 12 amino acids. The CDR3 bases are TGTGCCAGCAGCTTAGACGCAAATGAGCAGTTCTTC. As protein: CASSLDANEQFF.

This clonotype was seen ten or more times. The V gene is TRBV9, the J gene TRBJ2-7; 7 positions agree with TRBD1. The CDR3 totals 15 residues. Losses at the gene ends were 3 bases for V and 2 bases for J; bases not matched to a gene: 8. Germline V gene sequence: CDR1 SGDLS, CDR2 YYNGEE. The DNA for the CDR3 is TGTGCCAGCAGCGCCGGATCAGGGGGAACCTACGAGCAGTACTTC. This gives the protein CASSAGSGGTYEQYF.

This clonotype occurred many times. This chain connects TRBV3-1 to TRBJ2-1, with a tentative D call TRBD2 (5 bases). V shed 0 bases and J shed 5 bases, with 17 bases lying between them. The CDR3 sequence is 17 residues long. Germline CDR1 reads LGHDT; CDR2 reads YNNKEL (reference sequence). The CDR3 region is CASSQDWIASHHNEQFF. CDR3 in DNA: TGTGCCAGCAGCCAAGATTGGATAGCGTCACACCACAATGAGCAGTTCTTC.

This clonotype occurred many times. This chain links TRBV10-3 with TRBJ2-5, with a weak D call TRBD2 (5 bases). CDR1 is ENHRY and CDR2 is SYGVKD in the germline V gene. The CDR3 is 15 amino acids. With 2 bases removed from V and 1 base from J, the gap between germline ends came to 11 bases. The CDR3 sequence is CAISEVGGPQETQYF. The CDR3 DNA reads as TGTGCCATCAGTGAGGTAGGCGGGCCCCAAGAGACCCAGTACTTC.

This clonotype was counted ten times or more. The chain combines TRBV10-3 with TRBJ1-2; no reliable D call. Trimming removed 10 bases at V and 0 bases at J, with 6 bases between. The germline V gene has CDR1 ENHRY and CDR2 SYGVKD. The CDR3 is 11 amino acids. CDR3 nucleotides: TGTGCCAGTGGAACTAACTATGGCTACACCTTC. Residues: CASGTNYGYTF.

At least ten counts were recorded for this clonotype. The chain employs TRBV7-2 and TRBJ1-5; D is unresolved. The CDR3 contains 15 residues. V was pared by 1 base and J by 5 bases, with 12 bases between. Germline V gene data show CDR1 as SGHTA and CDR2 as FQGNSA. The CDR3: CASSLVPNAHQPQHF. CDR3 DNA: TGTGCCAGCAGCTTAGTGCCCAATGCTCATCAGCCCCAGCATTTT. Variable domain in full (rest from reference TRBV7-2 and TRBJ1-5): GAGVSQSPSNKVTEKGKDVELRCDPISGHTALYWYRQSLGQGLEFLIYFQGNSAPDKSGLPSDRFSAERTGGSVSTLTIQRTQQEDSAVYLCASSLVPNAHQPQHFGDGTRLSIL.

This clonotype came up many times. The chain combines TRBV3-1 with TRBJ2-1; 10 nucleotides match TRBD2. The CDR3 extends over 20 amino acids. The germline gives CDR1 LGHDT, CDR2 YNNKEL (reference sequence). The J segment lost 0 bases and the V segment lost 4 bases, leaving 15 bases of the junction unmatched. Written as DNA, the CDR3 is TGTGCCAGCAGCCCGTCAACGTTGAGGCTAGCGGGGGCCTCCTACAATGAGCAGTTCTTC. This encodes CASSPSTLRLAGASYNEQFF.

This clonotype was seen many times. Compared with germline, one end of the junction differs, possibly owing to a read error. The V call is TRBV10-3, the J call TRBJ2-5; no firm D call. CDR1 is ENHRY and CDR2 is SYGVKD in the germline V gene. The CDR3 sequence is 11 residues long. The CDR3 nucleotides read TGTGCCACCAGTCCCCAGGAGACCCAGTACTTC. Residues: CATSPQETQYF.

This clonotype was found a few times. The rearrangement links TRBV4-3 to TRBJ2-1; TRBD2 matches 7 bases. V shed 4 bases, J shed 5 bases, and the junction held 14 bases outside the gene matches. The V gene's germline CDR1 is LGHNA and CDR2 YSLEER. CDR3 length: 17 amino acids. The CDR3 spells CASSPAGWREYDNEQFF. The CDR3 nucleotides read TGCGCCAGCAGCCCCGCAGGTTGGCGGGAGTACGACAATGAGCAGTTCTTC.

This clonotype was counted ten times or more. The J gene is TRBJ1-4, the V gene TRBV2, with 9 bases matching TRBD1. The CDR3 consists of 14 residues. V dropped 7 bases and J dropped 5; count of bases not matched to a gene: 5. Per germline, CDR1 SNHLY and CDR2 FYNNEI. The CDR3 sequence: CASNTGGTNEKLFF. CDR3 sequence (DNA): TGTGCCAGCAACACAGGGGGCACGAATGAAAAACTGTTTTTT.

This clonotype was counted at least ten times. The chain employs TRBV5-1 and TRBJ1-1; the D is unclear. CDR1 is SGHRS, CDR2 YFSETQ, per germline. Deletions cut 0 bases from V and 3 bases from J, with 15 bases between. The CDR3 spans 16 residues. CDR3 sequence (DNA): TGCGCCAGCAGCTTGGGTCGGCAGGAACCCGACACTGAAGCTTTCTTT. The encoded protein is CASSLGRQEPDTEAFF.

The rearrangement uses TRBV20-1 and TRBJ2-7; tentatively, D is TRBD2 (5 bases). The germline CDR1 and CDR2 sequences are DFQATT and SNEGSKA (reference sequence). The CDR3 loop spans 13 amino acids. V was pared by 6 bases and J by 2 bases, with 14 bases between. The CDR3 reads CSAGGGGTYEQYF. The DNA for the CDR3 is TGCAGTGCAGGTGGAGGCGGTACCTACGAGCAGTACTTC.